This entry concerns a single T cell receptor (beta chain). Its matching antigen is unknown. This specimen comes from a study of tumor and adjacent non-tumor tissue in lung cancer. Study context: Patients comprised over 9 adenocarcinoma, 2 squamous cell carcinoma and 1 small cell lung cancer. Millions of productive TCRbeta reads were obtained per sample on average. Study-wide results and caveats: TCR diversity was significantly greater in tumor than normal lung tissue.

TCRbeta libraries were built with three rounds of nested PCR, modified from ARM-PCR. TCRdb passed the multiplex PCR reads through MiXCR, listing each CDR3 protein once. The sample records roughly 65,000 distinct CDR3 sequences, just under 60% being singletons. No cell sorting was done before RNA was extracted from the tissue. The trim removed 3 bases at V and 8 bases at J, leaving 13 bases unmatched. Germline V CDR1 and CDR2: MGHRA, YSYEKL. The CDR3 length is 17 residues. This chain uses TRBV4-1 with TRBJ1-6, with 7 bases identical to TRBD1. The origin of this receptor is a man aged 45-60 years with non-small cell lung cancer. The sample comprised lung tumor tissue. This chain's CDR3 is CASSQDLQGGSYSPLHF. CDR3 in DNA: TGCGCCAGCAGCCAGGATCTTCAAGGGGGCAGTTATTCACCCCTCCACTTT.